The rows below give T cell receptor beta chains drawn from one sample of a study of blood T cell repertoires in COVID-19. The repertoire was sequenced with immunoSEQ multiplex PCR; TCRdb's copy has only in-frame clones and lacks some. The table includes roughly 97,000 clones, roughly four fifths detected once. The source material was peripheral blood. Receptor source: a man in his 60s with acute or convalescent COVID-19. Each CDR3 is given with its conserved first and last residue. The D gene is left open where the match is weak. Clone size is shown for a subset of rows, as once, few, many or a class of expanded clone.

few	TRBD1	TRBV4-2	TRBJ1-3	TGTGCCAGCAGCCCCCTCGACAGGGCCTCTGGAAACACCATATATTTT	CASSPLDRASGNTIYF
NA	TRBD1	TRBV7-8	TRBJ2-1	TGTGCCAGCAGCTTCCCGGGACAGGGGCTCAATGAGCAGTTCTTC	CASSFPGQGLNEQFF
few	NA	TRBV30	TRBJ1-6	TGTGCCTGGAGTGTGGCGGGGAGAGGTAATTCACCCCTCCACTTT	CAWSVAGRGNSPLHF
NA	NA	TRBV6-5	TRBJ2-7	TGTGCCAGCAGTCAGCAGGGTTTTTTCTACGAGCAGTACTTC	CASSQQGFFYEQYF
NA	TRBD1	TRBV19	TRBJ1-5	TGTGCCAGTAGTACCCGACAGGGGACCGACCCCCAGCATTTT	CASSTRQGTDPQHF
NA	NA	TRBV7-3	TRBJ2-3	TGTGCCAGCAGCCCCCACGTGGCCTTGAGGGTCACAGATACGCAGTATTTT	CASSPHVALRVTDTQYF
NA	NA	TRBV7-3	TRBJ1-2	TGTGCCAGCAGCTTAATTCGGAAAACAGGGCACTATGGCTACACCTTC	CASSLIRKTGHYGYTF
NA	NA	TRBV12-5	TRBJ2-7	TGTGCTAGTGGTTTGGTAACCAGCGAGCAGTACTTC	CASGLVTSEQYF
NA	TRBD1	TRBV11-3	TRBJ2-7	TGTGCCAGCAGCTTAGCCGGGACAGTCTCCGAGCAGTACTTC	CASSLAGTVSEQYF
NA	NA	TRBV28	TRBJ1-1	TGTGCCAGCAGTCCCCTAAACAGGGATGGCACTGAAGCTTTCTTT	CASSPLNRDGTEAFF
NA	NA	TRBV30	TRBJ1-3	TGTGCCTGGAGTACTGTGACTGGAAACACCATATATTTT	CAWSTVTGNTIYF
NA	TRBD2	TRBV3-1/TRBV3-2	TRBJ2-1	TGTGCCAGCAGCCAACGACTAGCGGGACACCTTGGGAATGAGCAGTTCTTC	CASSQRLAGHLGNEQFF
NA	TRBD1	TRBV28	TRBJ1-2	TGTGCCAGTAGTTTGGGGGGACAGACGTATGGCTACACCTTC	CASSLGGQTYGYTF
NA	NA	TRBV7-9	TRBJ2-7	TGTGCCAGTACCCGCATTCGAGGCTACGAGCAGTACTTC	CASTRIRGYEQYF
NA	NA	TRBV5-1	TRBJ2-7	TGCGCCAGCAGCCCGGCTAGCGACTACGAGCAGTACTTC	CASSPASDYEQYF
NA	TRBD1	TRBV29-1	TRBJ1-2	TGCAGCGTTGAGACAGGGGGCCTCGGCTACACCTTC	CSVETGGLGYTF
NA	NA	TRBV15	TRBJ2-5	TGTGCCACCAGCAGAGGACAACAAGAAGAGACCCAGTACTTC	CATSRGQQEETQYF